The 6 T cell receptor beta chains below all came from one sample that was sequenced in a study of CDR3 diversity in severe acne. One entry per CDR3 protein results from TCRdb running MiXCR on the PCR reads. The sample lists about 100,000 distinct CDR3 sequences, about half occurring once. Sequenced sample: blood. The receptor set was obtained from a male donor with acne.

With regard to this clonotype: This could be a read error, since a much larger clone is one nucleotide away. This chain links TRBV24-1 with TRBJ1-2; D is undetermined. The CDR3 totals 16 residues. Germline-derived CDR1 and CDR2 are KGHDR and SFDVKD. The CDR3, as DNA: TGTGCCACCAGTGACCCCACTCTAGCCGGTAACTATGGCTACGCCTTC. This encodes CATSDPTLAGNYGYAF.

This clonotype has only a few counts. This chain uses TRBV9 with TRBJ2-2; TRBD1 agrees at 7 bases. The J segment lost 4 bases and the V segment lost 5 bases, leaving 8 bases of the junction unmatched. Germline-derived CDR1 and CDR2 are SGDLS and YYNGEE. This CDR3 region has 15 residues. CDR3 in DNA: TGTGCCAGCAGGGTTGGTGACAGGGTCACCGGGGAGCTGTTTTTT. It is translated as CASRVGDRVTGELFF. The full variable domain, completed using reference TRBV9 and TRBJ2-2, is DSGVTQTPKHLITATGQRVTLRCSPRSGDLSVYWYQQSLDQGLQFLIQYYNGEERAKGNILERFSAQQFPDLHSELNLSSLELGDSALYFCASRVGDRVTGELFFGEGSRLTVL.

This clonotype has a handful of counts. The J gene is TRBJ2-5, the V gene TRBV5-5, with D perhaps matching TRBD1 (5 bases). CDR1 and CDR2 (germline): SGHKS, YYEKEE (reference sequence). This CDR3 has 13 residues. Trimming took 3 bases from V and 5 from J, leaving 11 bases between them. The CDR3 spells CASSSTVRETQYF. The CDR3 DNA reads as TGTGCCAGCAGCTCGACAGTGAGGGAGACCCAGTACTTC. Full variable domain (outside the CDR3, taken from reference TRBV5-5 and TRBJ2-5): DAGVTQSPTHLIKTRGQQVTLRCSPISGHKSVSWYQQVLGQGPQFIFQYYEKEERGRGNFPDRFSARQFPNYSSELNVNALLLGDSALYLCASSSTVRETQYFGPGTRLLVL.

This chain joins TRBV7-3 and TRBJ2-7; D might be TRBD1 or TRBD2, each matching 5 bases. CDR3 length equals 14 residues. CDR1 SGHTA and CDR2 FQGTGA come from the germline V gene. The ends were cut back, 8 bases at V and 7 bases at J, with 21 bases in the middle. The CDR3 loop reads CASLASGPRAEQYF. CDR3 bases: TGTGCCAGCTTAGCTTCGGGGCCCCGTGCGGAGCAGTACTTC.

As regards this clonotype: A much larger clone sits a single nucleotide away, making a read error possible. Because it lacks the conserved phenylalanine or tryptophan at the end, this CDR3 is likely a read error. The J gene is TRBJ2-1, the V gene TRBV12-3 or TRBV12-4; D unresolved. With 7 bases removed from V and 0 bases from J, the gap between germline ends came to 10 bases. This CDR3 contains 14 residues. CDR3 region: CASTPGSSYNEQFL. CDR3 coding DNA: TGTGCCAGCACCCCAGGCAGCTCCTACAATGAGCAGTTCCTC.

The chain combines TRBV20-1 with TRBJ2-3; TRBD2 aligns across 7 bases. The V gene end was trimmed by 3 bases and the J gene end by 4 bases; junction bases not matched to a gene: 7. CDR3 length equals 14 residues. The germline V gene encodes CDR1 DFQATT and CDR2 SNEGSKA (reference sequence). The CDR3 protein is CSASRGSDADTQYF. In DNA, the CDR3 is TGCAGTGCTAGTCGCGGGAGTGACGCAGATACGCAGTATTTT.